This T cell receptor beta chain derives from a study of cytomegalovirus exposure and HLA in healthy donors. This clone was found once. Measured with immunoSEQ multiplex PCR; TCRdb has only the in-frame clones, and not every one. The sample contains 100,000 to 150,000 clones, roughly 86% of which appear only once. CDR3 size: 16 residues. The junction had 9 bases not matched to a gene; V was cut back by 4 bases and J by 1 base. Germline-derived CDR1 and CDR2 are SGHDT and YYEEEE. Source material: PBMCs. The receptor comes from a man in his late teens or twenties in good health and CMV-seronegative. This rearrangement joins TRBV5-6 to TRBJ2-7; 9 bases are shared with TRBD2. The CDR3 loop is CASSPRLAVISYEQYF. DNA for the CDR3: TGTGCCAGCAGCCCCCGACTAGCGGTAATTTCCTACGAGCAGTACTTC.